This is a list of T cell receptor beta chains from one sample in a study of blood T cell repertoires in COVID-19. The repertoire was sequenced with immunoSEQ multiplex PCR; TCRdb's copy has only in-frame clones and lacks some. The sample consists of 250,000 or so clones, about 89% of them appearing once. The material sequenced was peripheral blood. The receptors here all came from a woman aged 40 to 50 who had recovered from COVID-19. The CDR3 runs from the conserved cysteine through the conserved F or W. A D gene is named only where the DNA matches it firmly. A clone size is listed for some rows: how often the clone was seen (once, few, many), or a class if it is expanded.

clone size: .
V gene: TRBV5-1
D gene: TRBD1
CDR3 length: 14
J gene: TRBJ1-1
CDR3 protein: CASSSQGVDTEAFF
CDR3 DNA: TGCGCCAGCAGCTCGCAGGGGGTTGACACTGAAGCTTTCTTT

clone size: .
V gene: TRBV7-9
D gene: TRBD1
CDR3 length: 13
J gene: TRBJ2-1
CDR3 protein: CASSSTGGDEQFF
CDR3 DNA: TGTGCCAGCAGCTCGACAGGGGGCGATGAGCAGTTCTTC

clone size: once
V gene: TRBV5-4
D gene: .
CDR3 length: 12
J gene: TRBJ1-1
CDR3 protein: CASSQKNTEAFF
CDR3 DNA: TGTGCCAGCAGCCAGAAGAACACTGAAGCTTTCTTT

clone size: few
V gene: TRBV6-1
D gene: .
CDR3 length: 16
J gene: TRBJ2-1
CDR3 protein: CASSEWEDTRGGEQFF
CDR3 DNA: TGTGCCAGCAGTGAATGGGAGGACACTCGGGGCGGTGAGCAGTTCTTC

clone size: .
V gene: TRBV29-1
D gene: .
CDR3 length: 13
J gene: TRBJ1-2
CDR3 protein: CSVERDISYGYTF
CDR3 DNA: TGCAGCGTTGAAAGGGACATCTCCTATGGCTACACCTTC

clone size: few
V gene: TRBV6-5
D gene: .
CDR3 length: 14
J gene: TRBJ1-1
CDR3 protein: CASTQRALSGEAFF
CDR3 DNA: TGTGCCAGCACCCAAAGGGCCCTTAGCGGTGAAGCTTTCTTT

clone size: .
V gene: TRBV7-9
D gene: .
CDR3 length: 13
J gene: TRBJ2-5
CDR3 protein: CASSPSGAETQYF
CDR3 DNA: TGTGCCAGCAGCCCCTCTGGGGCCGAGACCCAGTACTTC

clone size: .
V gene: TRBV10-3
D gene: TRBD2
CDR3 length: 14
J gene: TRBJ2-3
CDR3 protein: CAIMTSVLTDTQYF
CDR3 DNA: TGTGCCATCATGACTAGCGTCCTCACAGATACGCAGTATTTT

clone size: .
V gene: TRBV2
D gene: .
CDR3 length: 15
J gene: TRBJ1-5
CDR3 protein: CASRVTEEPNQPQHF
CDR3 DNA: TGTGCCAGCAGAGTGACGGAGGAACCCAATCAGCCCCAGCATTTT

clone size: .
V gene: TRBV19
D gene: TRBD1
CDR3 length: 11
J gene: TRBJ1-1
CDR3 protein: CASTQGAEAFF
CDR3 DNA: TGTGCCAGTACTCAGGGGGCTGAAGCTTTCTTT

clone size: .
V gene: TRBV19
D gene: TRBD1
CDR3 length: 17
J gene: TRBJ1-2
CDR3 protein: CASSISPPGQGSYGYTF
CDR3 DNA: TGTGCCAGTAGTATTTCCCCACCGGGACAGGGTAGCTATGGCTACACCTTC

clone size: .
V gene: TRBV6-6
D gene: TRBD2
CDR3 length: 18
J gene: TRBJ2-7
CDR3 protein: CASSPWEGGLADDYEQYF
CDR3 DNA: TGTGCCAGCAGTCCCTGGGAGGGCGGACTAGCGGACGACTACGAGCAGTACTTC

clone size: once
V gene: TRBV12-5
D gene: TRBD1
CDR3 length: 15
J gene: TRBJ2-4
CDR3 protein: CASAILQGAKNIQYF
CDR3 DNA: TGTGCTAGTGCTATACTACAGGGGGCCAAAAACATTCAGTACTTC

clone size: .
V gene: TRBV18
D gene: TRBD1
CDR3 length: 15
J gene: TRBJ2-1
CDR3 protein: CASSPGQGGNNEQFF
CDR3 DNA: TGTGCCAGCTCACCGGGACAGGGGGGTAACAATGAGCAGTTCTTC

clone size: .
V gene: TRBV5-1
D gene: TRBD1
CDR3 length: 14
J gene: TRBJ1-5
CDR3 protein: CASSPDRGDQPQHF
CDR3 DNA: TGCGCCAGCAGCCCGGACAGGGGAGACCAGCCCCAGCATTTT

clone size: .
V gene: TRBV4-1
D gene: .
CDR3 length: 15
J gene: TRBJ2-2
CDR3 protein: CASSQPAGLPGELFF
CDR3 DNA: TGCGCCAGCAGCCAACCAGCAGGACTCCCCGGGGAGCTGTTTTTT

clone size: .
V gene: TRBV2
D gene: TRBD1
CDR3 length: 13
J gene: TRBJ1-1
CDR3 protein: CASTGTGRTEAFF
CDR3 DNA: TGTGCCAGCACTGGGACAGGGAGGACTGAAGCTTTCTTT

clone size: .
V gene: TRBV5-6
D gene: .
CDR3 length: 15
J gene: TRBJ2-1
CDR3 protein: CASSSFGSPYNEQFF
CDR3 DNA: TGTGCCAGCAGCTCGTTCGGGTCCCCCTACAATGAGCAGTTCTTC

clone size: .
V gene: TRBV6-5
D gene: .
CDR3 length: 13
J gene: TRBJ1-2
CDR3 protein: CASSMTVNYGYTF
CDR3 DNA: TGTGCCAGCAGTATGACAGTGAACTATGGCTACACCTTC

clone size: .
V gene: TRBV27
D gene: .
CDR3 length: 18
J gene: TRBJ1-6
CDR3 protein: CASSFYRPVSGAHSPLHF
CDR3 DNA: TGTGCCAGCAGTTTCTATCGGCCAGTCAGCGGGGCGCATTCACCCCTCCACTTT

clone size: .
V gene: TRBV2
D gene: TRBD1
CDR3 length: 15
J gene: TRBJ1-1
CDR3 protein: CATGDSQYLTTEAFF
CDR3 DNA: TGTGCCACAGGGGACAGCCAATACTTAACCACTGAAGCTTTCTTT

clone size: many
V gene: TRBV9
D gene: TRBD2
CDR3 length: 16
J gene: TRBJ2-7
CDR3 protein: CASSSGTSGGTYEQYF
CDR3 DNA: TGTGCCAGCAGCTCGGGGACTAGCGGGGGTACCTACGAGCAGTACTTC

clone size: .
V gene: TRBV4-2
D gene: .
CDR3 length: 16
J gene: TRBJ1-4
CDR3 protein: CASSQDRAGTNEKLFF
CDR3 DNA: TGTGCCAGCAGCCAAGACCGGGCAGGGACTAATGAAAAACTGTTTTTT

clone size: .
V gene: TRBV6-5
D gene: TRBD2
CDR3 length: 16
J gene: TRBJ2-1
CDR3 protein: CASSYGLAGGNNEQFF
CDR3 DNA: TGTGCCAGCAGTTACGGACTAGCGGGGGGCAACAATGAGCAGTTCTTC

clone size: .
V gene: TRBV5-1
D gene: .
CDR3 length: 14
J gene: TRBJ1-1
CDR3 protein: CASSLDGQNTEAFF
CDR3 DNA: TGCGCCAGCAGCTTGGACGGACAGAACACTGAAGCTTTCTTT

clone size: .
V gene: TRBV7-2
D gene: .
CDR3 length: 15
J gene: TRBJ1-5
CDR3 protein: CASSGAGRSNQPQHF
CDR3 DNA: TGTGCCAGCAGCGGAGCCGGCCGTAGCAATCAGCCCCAGCATTTT

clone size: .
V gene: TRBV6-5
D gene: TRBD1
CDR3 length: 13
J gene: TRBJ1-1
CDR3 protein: CASRRDRDTEAFF
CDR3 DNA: TGTGCCAGCCGCCGGGACAGGGACACTGAAGCTTTCTTT

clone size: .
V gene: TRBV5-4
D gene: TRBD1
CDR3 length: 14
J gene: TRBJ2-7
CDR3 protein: CASSWDRESTEQYF
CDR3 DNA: TGTGCCAGCAGCTGGGACAGGGAATCAACCGAGCAGTACTTC

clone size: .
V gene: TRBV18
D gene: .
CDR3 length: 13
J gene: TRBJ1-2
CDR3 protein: CASSPDNSYGYTF
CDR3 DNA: TGTGCCAGCTCTCCCGACAACTCCTATGGCTACACCTTC